This TCR beta chain was observed in a study of somatic mutations in cytotoxic T cells in rheumatoid arthritis. Whole-study context: Sorted by flow to nearly 100% purity were some V beta antibody-stained T-cell populations, including V beta1+ cells sequenced for TCRB.

CDR3 length equals 14 residues. Trimming took 6 bases from V and 6 from J, leaving 16 bases between them. Germline CDR1 is SGDLS and CDR2 is YYNGEE. After CD4+ and CD8+ cells were isolated by positive magnetic bead selection, their purity was checked by flow cytometry. Data came from immunoSEQ multiplex PCR; TCRdb stores just in-frame clones and leaves some out. The sample consists of approximately 20,000 clones, roughly four fifths of them appearing once. The chain is built from TRBV9 and TRBJ2-1; maybe TRBD2 (5 bases). The sample comprised CD8+ T cells sorted from blood. The sequence came from a woman aged 45-65 years in good health. CDR3 sequence (DNA): TGTGCCAGCACTAGACAATCGGGGATCAATGAGCAGTTCTTC. Protein: CASTRQSGINEQFF.